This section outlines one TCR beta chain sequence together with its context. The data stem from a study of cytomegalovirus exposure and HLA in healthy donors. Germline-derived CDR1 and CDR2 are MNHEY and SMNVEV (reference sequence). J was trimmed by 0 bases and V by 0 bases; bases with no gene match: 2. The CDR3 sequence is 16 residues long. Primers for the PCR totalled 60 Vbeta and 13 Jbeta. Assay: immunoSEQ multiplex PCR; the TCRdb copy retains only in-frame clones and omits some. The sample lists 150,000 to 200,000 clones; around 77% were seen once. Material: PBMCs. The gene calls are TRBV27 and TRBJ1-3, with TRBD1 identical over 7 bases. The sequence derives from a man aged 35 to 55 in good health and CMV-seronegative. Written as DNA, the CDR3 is TGTGCCAGCAGTTTATCAGGACAGGCCTCTGGAAACACCATATATTTT. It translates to CASSLSGQASGNTIYF.